This TCR beta chain was recorded in a study of CD4 T cells in relation to SARS-CoV-2 and coronaviruses. Naive and memory CD4+ T cell DNA was deep-sequenced without culture. TCRdb's copy holds only in-frame clones and misses some; the assay was immunoSEQ multiplex PCR. This sample has approximately 70,000 clones, with more than 80% found just once. This CDR3 is built from 15 residues. Germline loops: CDR1 GTSNPN, CDR2 SVGIG (reference sequence). Deletions cut 0 bases from V and 0 bases from J, with 9 bases between. Unexposed donor CD4+ T cells date from about 2010-2018, before the COVID-19 pandemic. Material: naive CD4+ T cells from PBMCs. Subset here: naive CD4+ T cells isolated by negative enrichment. The chain couples TRBV30 to TRBJ2-1; TRBD2 is a possible D gene (6 bases). The source is a human donor in good health. CDR3 in amino acids: CAWSVWEDSYNEQFF. The CDR3 DNA reads TGTGCCTGGAGTGTGTGGGAGGACTCCTACAATGAGCAGTTCTTC.